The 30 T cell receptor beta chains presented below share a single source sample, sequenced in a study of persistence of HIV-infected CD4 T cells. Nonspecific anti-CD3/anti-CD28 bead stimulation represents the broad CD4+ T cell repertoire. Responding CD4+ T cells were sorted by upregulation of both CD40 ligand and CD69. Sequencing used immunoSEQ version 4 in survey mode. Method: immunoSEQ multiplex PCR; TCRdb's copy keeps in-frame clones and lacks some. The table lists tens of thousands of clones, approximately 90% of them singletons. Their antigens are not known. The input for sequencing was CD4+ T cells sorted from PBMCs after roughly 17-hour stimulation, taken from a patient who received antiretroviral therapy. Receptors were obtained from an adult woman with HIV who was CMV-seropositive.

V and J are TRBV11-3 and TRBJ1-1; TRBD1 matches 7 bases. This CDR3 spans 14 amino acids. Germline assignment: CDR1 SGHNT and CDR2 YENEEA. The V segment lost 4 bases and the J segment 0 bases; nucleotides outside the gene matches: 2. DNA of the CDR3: TGTGCCAGCAGCTCGGGACAGATGAACACTGAAGCTTTCTTT. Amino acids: CASSSGQMNTEAFF.

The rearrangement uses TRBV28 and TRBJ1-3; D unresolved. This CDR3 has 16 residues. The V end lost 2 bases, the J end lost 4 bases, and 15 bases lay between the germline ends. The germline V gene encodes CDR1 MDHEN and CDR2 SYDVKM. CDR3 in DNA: TGTGCCAGCAGTTTAGGGCCCTCAGCGGGAGGAAACACCATATATTTT. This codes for CASSLGPSAGGNTIYF.

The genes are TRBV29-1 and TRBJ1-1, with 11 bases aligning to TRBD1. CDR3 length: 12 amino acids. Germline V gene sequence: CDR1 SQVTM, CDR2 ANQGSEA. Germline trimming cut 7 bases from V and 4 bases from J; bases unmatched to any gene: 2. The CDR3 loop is CSGDRGGTEAFF. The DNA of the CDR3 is TGCAGCGGGGACAGGGGGGGCACTGAAGCTTTCTTT.

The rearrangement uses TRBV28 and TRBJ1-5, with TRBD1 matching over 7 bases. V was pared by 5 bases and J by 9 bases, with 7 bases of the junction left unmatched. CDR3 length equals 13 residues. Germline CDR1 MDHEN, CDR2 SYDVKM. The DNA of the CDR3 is TGTGCCAGCAGTCGCAGGGGGTTGGGGCCCCAGCATTTT. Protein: CASSRRGLGPQHF.

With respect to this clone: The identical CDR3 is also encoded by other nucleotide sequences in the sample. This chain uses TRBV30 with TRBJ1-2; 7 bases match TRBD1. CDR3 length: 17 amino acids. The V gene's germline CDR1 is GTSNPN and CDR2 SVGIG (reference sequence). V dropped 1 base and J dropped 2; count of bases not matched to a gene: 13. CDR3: CAWSGLKLGQINYGYTF. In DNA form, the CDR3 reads TGTGCCTGGAGTGGATTAAAGTTGGGACAGATAAACTATGGCTACACCTTC.

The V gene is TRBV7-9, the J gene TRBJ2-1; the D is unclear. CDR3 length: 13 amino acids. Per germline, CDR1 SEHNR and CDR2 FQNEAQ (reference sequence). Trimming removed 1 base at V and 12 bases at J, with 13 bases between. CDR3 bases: TGTGCCAGCAGCTTAGACACCTCCGCAGTGCAGTTCTTC. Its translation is CASSLDTSAVQFF.

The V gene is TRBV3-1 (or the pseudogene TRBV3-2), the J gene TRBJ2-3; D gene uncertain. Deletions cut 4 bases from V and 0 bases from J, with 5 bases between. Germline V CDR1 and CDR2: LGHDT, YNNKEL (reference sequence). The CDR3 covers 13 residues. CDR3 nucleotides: TGTGCCAGCAGCCTACCTAGCACAGATACGCAGTATTTT. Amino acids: CASSLPSTDTQYF.

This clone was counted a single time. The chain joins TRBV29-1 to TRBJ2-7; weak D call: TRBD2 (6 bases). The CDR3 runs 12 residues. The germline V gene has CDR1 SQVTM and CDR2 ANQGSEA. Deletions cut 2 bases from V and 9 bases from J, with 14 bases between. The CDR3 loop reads CSVEIGVGRQYF. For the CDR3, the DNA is TGCAGCGTTGAAATCGGGGTCGGGAGGCAGTACTTC.

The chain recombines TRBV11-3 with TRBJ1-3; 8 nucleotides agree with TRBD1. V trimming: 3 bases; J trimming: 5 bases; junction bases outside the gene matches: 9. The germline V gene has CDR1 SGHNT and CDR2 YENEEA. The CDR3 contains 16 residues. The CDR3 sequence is CASSFPGQGGRNTIYF. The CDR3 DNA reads TGTGCCAGCAGCTTCCCCGGACAGGGTGGAAGAAACACCATATATTTT.

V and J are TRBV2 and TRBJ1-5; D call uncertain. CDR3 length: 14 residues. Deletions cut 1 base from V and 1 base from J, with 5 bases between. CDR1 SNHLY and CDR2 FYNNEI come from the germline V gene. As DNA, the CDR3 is TGTGCCAGCAGTGAAGGGACCAGCAATCAGCCCCAGCATTTT. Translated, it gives CASSEGTSNQPQHF.

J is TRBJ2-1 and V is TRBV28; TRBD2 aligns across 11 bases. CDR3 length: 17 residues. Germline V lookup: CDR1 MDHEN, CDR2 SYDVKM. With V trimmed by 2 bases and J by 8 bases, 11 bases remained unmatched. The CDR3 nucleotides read TGTGCCAGCAGTTTAGGGGCTAGCGGGAGGATATTGGATGAGCAGTTCTTC. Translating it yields CASSLGASGRILDEQFF.

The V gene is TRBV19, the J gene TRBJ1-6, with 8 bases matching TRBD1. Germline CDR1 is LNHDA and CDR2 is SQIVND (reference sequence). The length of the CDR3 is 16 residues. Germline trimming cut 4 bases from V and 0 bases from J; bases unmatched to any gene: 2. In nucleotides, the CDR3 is TGTGCCAGTAGTACGACAGGGGTCTCCTATAATTCACCCCTCCACTTT. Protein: CASSTTGVSYNSPLHF.

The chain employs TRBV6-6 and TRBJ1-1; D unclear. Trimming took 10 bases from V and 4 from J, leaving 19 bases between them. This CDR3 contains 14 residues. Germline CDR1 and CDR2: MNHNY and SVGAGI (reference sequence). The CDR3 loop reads CATKDAGASTEAFF. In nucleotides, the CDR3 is TGTGCCACCAAGGATGCGGGAGCAAGCACTGAAGCTTTCTTT.

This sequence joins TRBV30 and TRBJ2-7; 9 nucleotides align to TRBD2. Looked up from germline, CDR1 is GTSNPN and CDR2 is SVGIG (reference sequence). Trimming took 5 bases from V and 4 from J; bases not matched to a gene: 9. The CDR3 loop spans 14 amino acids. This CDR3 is CAWGTSGFLYEQYF. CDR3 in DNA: TGTGCCTGGGGAACTAGCGGGTTCCTATACGAGCAGTACTTC.

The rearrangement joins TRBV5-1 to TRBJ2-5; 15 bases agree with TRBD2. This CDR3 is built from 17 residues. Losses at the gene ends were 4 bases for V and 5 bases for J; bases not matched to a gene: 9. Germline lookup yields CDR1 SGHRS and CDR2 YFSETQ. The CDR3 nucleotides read TGCGCCAGCAGCCCGGGACTAGCGGGAGGAAGGACGGAGACCCAGTACTTC. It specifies CASSPGLAGGRTETQYF.

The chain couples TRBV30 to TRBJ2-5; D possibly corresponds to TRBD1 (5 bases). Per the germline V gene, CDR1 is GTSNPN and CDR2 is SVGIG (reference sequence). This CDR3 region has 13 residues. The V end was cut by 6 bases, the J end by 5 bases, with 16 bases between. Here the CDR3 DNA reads TGTGCCTGTAGGGGTGCAAATTGGGAGACCCAGTACTTC. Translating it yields CACRGANWETQYF.

The CDR3 DNA reads TGTGCCAGCAGCTTGGGCTCCACGATAGGTCAGCCCCAGCATTTT. This sequence encodes CASSLGSTIGQPQHF. The chain joins TRBV7-9 to TRBJ1-5; no clear D. The germline gives CDR1 SEHNR, CDR2 FQNEAQ (reference sequence). The CDR3 is made up of 15 amino acids. V lost 3 bases and J 6 bases, leaving 15 bases between the germline ends.

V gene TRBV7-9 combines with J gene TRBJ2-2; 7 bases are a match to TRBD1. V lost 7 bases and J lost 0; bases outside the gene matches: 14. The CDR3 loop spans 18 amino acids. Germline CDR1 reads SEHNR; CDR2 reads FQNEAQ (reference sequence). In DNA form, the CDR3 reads TGTGCCAGCATCTCTCCCGGACGGGACAGATCGAACACCGGGGAGCTGTTTTTT. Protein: CASISPGRDRSNTGELFF.

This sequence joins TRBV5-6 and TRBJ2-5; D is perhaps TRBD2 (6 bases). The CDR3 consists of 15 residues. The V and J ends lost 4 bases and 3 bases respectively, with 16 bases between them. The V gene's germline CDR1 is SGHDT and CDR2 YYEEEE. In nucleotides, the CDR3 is TGTGCCAGCAGCCTGGGACTTACCCCCGAAGAGACCCAGTACTTC. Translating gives CASSLGLTPEETQYF.

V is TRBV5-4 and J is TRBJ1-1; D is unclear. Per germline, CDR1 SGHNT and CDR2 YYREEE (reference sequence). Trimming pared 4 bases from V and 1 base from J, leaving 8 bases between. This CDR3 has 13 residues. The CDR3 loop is CASSHDRNTEAFF. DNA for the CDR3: TGTGCCAGCAGCCACGATAGGAACACTGAAGCTTTCTTT.

The chain's CDR3 is CASSIGTSGSGSYNEQFF. The CDR3 region has the DNA TGTGCCAGTAGTATTGGGACTAGCGGGAGTGGCTCCTACAATGAGCAGTTCTTC. The V call is TRBV19, the J call TRBJ2-1; 14 bases match TRBD2. Germline V gives CDR1 LNHDA, CDR2 SQIVND (reference sequence). The CDR3 loop spans 18 amino acids. After removal of 3 bases from V and 0 bases from J, the junction contained 4 bases not matched to a gene.

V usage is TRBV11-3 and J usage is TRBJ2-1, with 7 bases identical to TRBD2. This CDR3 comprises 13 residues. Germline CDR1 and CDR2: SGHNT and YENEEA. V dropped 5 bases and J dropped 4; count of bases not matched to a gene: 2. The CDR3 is CASSRDYYNEQFF. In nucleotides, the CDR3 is TGTGCCAGCAGCCGGGACTATTACAATGAGCAGTTCTTC.

The CDR3 loop is CASSLRARTMSTQQYF. DNA of the CDR3: TGTGCCAGCAGTTTAAGGGCCAGGACCATGTCAACTCAGCAGTACTTC. This chain uses TRBV27 with TRBJ2-7, with unresolved D. The germline V and J ends were trimmed by 2 bases and 8 bases, with 22 bases remaining between them. The CDR3 spans 16 residues. Germline loops: CDR1 MNHEY, CDR2 SMNVEV (reference sequence).

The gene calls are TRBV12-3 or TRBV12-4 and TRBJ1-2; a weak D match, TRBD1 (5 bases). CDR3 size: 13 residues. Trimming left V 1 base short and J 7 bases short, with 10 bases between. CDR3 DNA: TGTGCCAGCAGTTTAGAGGGGTTCTTTGGCTACACCTTC. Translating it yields CASSLEGFFGYTF.

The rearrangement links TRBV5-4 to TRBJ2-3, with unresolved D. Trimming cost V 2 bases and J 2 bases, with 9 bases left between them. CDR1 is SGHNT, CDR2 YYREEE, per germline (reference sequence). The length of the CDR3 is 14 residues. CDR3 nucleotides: TGTGCCAGCAGCTTAGGCGGATACACAGATACGCAGTATTTT. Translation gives CASSLGGYTDTQYF. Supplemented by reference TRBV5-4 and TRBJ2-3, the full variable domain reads ETGVTQSPTHLIKTRGQQVTLRCSSQSGHNTVSWYQQALGQGPQFIFQYYREEENGRGNFPPRFSGLQFPNYSSELNVNALELDDSALYLCASSLGGYTDTQYFGPGTRLTVL.

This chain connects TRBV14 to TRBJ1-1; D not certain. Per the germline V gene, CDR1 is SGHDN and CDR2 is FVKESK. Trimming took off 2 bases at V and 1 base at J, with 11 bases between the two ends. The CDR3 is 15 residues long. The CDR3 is CASSQQSGRNTEAFF. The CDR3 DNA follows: TGTGCCAGCAGCCAACAGAGTGGGCGGAACACTGAAGCTTTCTTT.

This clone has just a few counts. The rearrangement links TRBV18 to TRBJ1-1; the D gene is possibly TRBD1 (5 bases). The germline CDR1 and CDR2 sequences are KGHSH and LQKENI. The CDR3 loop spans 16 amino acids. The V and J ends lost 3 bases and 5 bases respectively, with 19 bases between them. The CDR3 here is CASSPLTGGVRTEAFF. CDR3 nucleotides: TGTGCCAGCTCACCGCTCACCGGGGGTGTAAGGACTGAAGCTTTCTTT.

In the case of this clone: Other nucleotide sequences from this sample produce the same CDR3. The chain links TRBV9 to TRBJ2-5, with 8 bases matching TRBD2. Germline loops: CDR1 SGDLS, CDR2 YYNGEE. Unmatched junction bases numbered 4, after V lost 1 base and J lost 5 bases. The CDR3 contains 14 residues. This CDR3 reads CASSVTGGWETQYF. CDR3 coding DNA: TGTGCCAGCAGCGTAACGGGGGGGTGGGAGACCCAGTACTTC.

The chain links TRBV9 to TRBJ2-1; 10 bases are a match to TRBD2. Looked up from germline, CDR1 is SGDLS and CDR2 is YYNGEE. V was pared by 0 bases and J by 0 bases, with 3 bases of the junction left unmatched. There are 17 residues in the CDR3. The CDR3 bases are TGTGCCAGCAGCGTAGGAGCGGGGGGGCCCTCCTACAATGAGCAGTTCTTC. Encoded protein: CASSVGAGGPSYNEQFF.

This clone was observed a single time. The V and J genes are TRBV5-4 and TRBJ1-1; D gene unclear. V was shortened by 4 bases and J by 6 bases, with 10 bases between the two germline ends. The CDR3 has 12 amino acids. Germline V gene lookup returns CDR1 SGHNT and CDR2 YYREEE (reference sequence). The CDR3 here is CASSRGKSEAFF. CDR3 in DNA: TGTGCCAGCAGCCGAGGGAAGTCTGAAGCTTTCTTT.